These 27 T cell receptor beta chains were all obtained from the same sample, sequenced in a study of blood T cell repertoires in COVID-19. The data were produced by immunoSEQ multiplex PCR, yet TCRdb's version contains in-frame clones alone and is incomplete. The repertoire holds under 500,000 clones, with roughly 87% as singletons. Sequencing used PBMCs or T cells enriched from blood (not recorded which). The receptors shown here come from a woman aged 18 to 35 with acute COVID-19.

The CDR3 loop is CASSLSPGNTGELFF. CDR3 nucleotides: TGTGCCAGCAGCTTATCCCCGGGGAACACCGGGGAGCTGTTTTTT. V is TRBV7-3 and J is TRBJ2-2; D is ambiguous. Germline-derived CDR1 and CDR2 are SGHTA and FQGTGA. Deletions cut 2 bases from V and 1 base from J, with 8 bases between. The length of the CDR3 is 15 residues.

The CDR3 region is CASSQGGEEAFF. The CDR3 DNA is TGTGCCAGCAGCCAAGGGGGAGAGGAAGCTTTCTTT. This chain uses TRBV14 with TRBJ1-1, with D unresolved. Trimming took 1 base from V and 8 from J, leaving 8 bases between them. The CDR3 is 12 residues long. CDR1 is SGHDN and CDR2 is FVKESK in the germline V gene.

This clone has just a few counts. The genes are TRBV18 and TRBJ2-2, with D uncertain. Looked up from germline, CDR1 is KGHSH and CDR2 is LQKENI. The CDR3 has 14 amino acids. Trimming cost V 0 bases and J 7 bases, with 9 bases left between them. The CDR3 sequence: CASSPPAWLGELFF. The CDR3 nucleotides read TGTGCCAGCTCACCACCGGCTTGGCTCGGGGAGCTGTTTTTT.

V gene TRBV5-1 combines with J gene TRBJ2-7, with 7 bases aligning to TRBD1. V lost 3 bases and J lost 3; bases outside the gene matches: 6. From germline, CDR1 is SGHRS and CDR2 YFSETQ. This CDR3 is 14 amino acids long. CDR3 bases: TGCGCCAGCAGCTCACAGGGGTTCGTCTACGAGCAGTACTTC. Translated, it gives CASSSQGFVYEQYF. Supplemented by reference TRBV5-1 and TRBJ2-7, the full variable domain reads KAGVTQTPRYLIKTRGQQVTLSCSPISGHRSVSWYQQTPGQGLQFLFEYFSETQRNKGNFPGRFSGRQFSNSRSEMNVSTLELGDSALYLCASSSQGFVYEQYFGPGTRLTVT.

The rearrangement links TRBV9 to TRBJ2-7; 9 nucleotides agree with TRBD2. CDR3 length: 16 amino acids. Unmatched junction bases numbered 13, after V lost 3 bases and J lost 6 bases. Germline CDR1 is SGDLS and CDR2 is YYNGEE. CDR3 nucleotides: TGTGCCAGCAGCGCCCATATAGCGGGAGATCTTGGCGAGCAGTACTTC. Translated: CASSAHIAGDLGEQYF. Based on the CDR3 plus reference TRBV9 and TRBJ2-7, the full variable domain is DSGVTQTPKHLITATGQRVTLRCSPRSGDLSVYWYQQSLDQGLQFLIQYYNGEERAKGNILERFSAQQFPDLHSELNLSSLELGDSALYFCASSAHIAGDLGEQYFGPGTRLTVT.

The CDR3, as DNA: TGCGCCAGCAGCCTAGTGGGGCGGGGGTCCCACGACGAAAAACTGTTTTTT. Amino acid sequence: CASSLVGRGSHDEKLFF. The V gene is TRBV4-3, the J gene TRBJ1-4; possible D gene TRBD1, 5 bases. The germline V gene encodes CDR1 LGHNA and CDR2 YSLEER. V lost 4 bases and J 8 bases, leaving 23 bases between the germline ends. This CDR3 is 17 amino acids long.

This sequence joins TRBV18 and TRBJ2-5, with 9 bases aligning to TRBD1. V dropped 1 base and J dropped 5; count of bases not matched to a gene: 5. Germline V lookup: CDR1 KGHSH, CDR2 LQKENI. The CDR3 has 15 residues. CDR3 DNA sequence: TGTGCCAGCTCACCACAGGGACAGGGTGGCGAGACCCAGTACTTC. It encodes CASSPQGQGGETQYF.

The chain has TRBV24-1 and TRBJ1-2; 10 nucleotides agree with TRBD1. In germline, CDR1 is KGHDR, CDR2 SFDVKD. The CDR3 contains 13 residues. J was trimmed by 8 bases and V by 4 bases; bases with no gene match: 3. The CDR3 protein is CATSEGTGAGYTF. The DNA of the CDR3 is TGTGCCACCAGTGAGGGGACAGGGGCGGGCTACACCTTC.

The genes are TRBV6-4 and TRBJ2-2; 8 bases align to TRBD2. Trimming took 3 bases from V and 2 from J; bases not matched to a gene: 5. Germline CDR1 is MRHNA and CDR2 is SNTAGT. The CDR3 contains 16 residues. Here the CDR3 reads CASSEVAGINTGELFF. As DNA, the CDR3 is TGTGCCAGCAGTGAGGTAGCGGGGATAAACACCGGGGAGCTGTTTTTT.

The CDR3 is CASSQIAGAETQYF. CDR3 coding DNA: TGTGCCAGCAGTCAAATAGCGGGAGCAGAGACCCAGTACTTC. This chain connects TRBV28 to TRBJ2-5; 9 bases agree with TRBD2. Germline CDR1 and CDR2: MDHEN and SYDVKM. With V trimmed by 5 bases and J by 4 bases, 5 bases remained unmatched. The CDR3 is 14 residues long.

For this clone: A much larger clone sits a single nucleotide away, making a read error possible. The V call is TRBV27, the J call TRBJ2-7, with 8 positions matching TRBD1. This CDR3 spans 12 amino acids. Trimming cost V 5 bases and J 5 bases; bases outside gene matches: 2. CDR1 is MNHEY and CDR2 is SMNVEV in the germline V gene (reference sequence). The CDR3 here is CASSKTGDEQYF. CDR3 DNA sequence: TGTGCCAGCAGTAAGACAGGGGACGAGCAGTACTTC.

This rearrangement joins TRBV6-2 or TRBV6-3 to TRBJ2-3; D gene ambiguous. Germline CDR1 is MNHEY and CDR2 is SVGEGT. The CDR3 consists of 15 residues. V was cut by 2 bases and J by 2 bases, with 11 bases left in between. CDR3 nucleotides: TGTGCCAGCAGTTACGTCGCGGCAATCACAGATACGCAGTATTTT. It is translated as CASSYVAAITDTQYF.

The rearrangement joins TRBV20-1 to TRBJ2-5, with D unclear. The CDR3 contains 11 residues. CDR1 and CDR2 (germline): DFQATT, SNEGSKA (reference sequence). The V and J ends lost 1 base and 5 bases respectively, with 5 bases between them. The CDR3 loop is CSARVGETQYF. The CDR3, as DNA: TGCAGTGCTAGAGTTGGCGAGACCCAGTACTTC.

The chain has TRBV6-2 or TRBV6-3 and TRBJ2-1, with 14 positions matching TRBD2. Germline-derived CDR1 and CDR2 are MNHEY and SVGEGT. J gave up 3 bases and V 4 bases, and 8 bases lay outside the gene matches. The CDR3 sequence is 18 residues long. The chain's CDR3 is CASSSWGLAGVSYNEQFF. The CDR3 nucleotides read TGTGCCAGCAGTTCCTGGGGACTAGCGGGGGTAAGCTACAATGAGCAGTTCTTC.

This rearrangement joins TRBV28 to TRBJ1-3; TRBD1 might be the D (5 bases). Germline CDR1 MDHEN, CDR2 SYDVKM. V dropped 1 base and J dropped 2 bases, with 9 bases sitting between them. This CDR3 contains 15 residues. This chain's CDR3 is CASSLSGDTGNTIYF. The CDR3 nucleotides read TGTGCCAGCAGTTTATCGGGGGATACTGGAAACACCATATATTTT.

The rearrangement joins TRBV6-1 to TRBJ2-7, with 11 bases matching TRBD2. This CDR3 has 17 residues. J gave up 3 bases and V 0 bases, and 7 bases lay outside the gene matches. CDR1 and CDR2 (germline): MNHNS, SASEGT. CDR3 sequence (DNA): TGTGCCAGCAGTGAAGCGCCCCCGGGACTAGCGGACTACGAGCAGTACTTC. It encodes CASSEAPPGLADYEQYF.

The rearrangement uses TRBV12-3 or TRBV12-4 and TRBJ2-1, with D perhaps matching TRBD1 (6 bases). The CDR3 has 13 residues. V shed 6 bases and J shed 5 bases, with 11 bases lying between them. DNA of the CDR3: TGTGCCAGCAGCCCGCAGGGGAACAATGAGCAGTTCTTC. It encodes CASSPQGNNEQFF.

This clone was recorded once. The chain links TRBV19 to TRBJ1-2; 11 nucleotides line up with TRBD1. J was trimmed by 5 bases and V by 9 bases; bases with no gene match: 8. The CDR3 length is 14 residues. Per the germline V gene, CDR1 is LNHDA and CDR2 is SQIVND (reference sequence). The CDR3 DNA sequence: TGTGCCAGCAGGACAGGGGGCATATGGTATGGCTACACCTTC. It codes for CASRTGGIWYGYTF.

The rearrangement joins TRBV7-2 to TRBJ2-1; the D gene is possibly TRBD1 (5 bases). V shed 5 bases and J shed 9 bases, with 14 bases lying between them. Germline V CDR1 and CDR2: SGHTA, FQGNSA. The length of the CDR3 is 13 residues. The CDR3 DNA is TGTGCCAGCAGCCAGACGGCAGGGTTTGAGCAGTTCTTC. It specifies CASSQTAGFEQFF. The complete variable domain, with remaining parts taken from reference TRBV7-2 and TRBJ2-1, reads GAGVSQSPSNKVTEKGKDVELRCDPISGHTALYWYRQSLGQGLEFLIYFQGNSAPDKSGLPSDRFSAERTGGSVSTLTIQRTQQEDSAVYLCASSQTAGFEQFFGPGTRLTVL.

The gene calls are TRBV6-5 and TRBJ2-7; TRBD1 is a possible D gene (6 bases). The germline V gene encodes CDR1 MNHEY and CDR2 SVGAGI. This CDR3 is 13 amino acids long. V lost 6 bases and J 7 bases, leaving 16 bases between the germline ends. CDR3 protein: CASRNRVRREQYF. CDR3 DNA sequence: TGTGCCAGCAGAAACAGGGTACGACGTGAGCAGTACTTC.

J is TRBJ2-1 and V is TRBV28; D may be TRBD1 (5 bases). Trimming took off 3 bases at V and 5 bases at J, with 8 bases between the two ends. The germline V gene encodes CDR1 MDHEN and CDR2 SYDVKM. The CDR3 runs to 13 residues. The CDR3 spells CASSFRANNEQFF. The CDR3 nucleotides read TGTGCCAGCAGTTTCAGGGCCAACAATGAGCAGTTCTTC.

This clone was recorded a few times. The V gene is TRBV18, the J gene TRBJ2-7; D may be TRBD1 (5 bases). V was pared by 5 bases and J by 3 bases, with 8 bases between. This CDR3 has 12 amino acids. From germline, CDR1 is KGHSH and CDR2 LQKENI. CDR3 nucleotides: TGTGCCAGCTCAACGACAGACTACGAGCAGTACTTC. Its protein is CASSTTDYEQYF. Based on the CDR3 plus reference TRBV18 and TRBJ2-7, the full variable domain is NAGVMQNPRHLVRRRGQEARLRCSPMKGHSHVYWYRQLPEEGLKFMVYLQKENIIDESGMPKERFSAEFPKEGPSILRIQQVVRGDSAAYFCASSTTDYEQYFGPGTRLTVT.

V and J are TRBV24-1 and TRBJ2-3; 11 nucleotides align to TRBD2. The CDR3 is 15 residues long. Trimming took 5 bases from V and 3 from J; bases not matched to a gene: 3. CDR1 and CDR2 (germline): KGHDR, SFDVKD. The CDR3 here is CATSGTSGPTDTQYF. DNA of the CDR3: TGTGCCACCAGTGGGACTAGCGGGCCTACAGATACGCAGTATTTT.

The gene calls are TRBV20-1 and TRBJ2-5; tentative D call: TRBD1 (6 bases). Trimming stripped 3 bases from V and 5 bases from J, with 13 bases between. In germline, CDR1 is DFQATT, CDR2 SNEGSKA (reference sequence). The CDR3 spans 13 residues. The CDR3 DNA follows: TGCAGTGCTAGTCTCCAGGGGCGGGAGACCCAGTACTTC. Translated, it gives CSASLQGRETQYF.

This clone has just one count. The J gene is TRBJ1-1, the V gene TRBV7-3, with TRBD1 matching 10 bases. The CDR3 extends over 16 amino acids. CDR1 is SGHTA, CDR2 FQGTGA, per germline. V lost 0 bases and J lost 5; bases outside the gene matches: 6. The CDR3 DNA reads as TGTGCCAGCAGCTTAACGCCTACGGACAGGGGGACTGAAGCTTTCTTT. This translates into CASSLTPTDRGTEAFF.

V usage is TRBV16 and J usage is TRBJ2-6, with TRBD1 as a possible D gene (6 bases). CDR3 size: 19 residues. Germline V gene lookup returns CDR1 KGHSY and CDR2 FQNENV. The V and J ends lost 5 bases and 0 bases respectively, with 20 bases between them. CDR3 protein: CASSAGQFRTSSGANVLTF. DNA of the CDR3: TGTGCCAGCAGCGCTGGACAGTTTCGAACGTCCTCTGGGGCCAACGTCCTGACTTTC.

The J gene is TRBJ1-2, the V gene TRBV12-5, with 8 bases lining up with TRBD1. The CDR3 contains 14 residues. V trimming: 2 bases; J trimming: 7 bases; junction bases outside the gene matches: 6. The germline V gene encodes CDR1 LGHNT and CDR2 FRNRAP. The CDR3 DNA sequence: TGTGCTAGTGGTTTGTCGACAGGGGTGGGTGGCTACACCTTC. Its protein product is CASGLSTGVGGYTF.